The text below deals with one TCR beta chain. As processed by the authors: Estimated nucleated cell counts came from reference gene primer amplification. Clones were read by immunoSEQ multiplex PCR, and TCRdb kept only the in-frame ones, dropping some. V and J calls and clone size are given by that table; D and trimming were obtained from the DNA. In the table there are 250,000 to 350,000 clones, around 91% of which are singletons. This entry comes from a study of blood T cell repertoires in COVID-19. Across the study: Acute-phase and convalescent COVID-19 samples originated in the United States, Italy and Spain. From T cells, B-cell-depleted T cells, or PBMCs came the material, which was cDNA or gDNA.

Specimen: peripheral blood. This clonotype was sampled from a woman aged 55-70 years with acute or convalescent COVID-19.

The CDR3 protein is CASSLAGGNNEQFF. The CDR3 DNA follows: TGTGCCAGCTCCCTAGCGGGAGGTAACAATGAGCAGTTCTTC. The V gene is TRBV18, the J gene TRBJ2-1, with 11 bases identical to TRBD2. V was clipped by 6 bases and J by 5 bases; unmatched bases: 3. Per the germline V gene, CDR1 is KGHSH and CDR2 is LQKENI. The CDR3 extends over 14 amino acids.